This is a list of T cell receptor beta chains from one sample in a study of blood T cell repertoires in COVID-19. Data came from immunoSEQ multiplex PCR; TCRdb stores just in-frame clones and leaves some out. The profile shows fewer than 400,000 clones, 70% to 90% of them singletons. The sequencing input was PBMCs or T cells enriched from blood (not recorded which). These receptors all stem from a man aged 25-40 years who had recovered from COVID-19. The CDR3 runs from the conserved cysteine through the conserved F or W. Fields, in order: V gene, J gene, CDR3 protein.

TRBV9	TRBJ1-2	CASSVVGQGSYGYTF
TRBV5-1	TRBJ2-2	CASSLSQGANTGELFF
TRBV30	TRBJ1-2	CACLPGEGSYGYTF
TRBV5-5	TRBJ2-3	CASRRSGVLDTQYF
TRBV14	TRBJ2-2	CASSQVGGSGELFF
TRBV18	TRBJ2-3	CASSPPVEAGTQYF
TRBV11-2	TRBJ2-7	CASSTRRQGAPNEQYF
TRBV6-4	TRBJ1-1	CASAKSRNTEAFF
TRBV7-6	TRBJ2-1	CASSPGTSGESYNEQFF
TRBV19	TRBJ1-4	CASSTQGKGEKLFF
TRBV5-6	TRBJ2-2	CASSFVRLENTGELFF
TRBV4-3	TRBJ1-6	CASSTRLGTANSPLHF
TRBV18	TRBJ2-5	CASSLVEKQTQYF
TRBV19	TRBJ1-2	CASTVTGDPDGYTF
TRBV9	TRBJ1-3	CASSSGNRGGNTIYF
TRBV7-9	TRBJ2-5	CASSLDNPGGTQYF
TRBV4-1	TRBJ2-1	CASSHTYSGGAYNEQFF
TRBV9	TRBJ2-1	CASSASGGGVSYNEQFF
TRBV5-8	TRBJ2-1	CASTPGGGYNEQFF
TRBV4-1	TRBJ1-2	CASSQDRTPKTYGYTF
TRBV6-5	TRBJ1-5	CASSHPGQGFTTQHF
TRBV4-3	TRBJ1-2	CASSQDSRGNYGYTF
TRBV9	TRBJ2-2	CASRRQGANTGELFF
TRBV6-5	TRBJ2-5	CASGLKETQYF
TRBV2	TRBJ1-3	CASSLDTGNTIYF
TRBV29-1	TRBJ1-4	CSVGGSGKLFF
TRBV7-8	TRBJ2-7	CASSTNRYYEQYF
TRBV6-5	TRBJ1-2	CASSYGQDSGYTF
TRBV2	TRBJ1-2	CASSQKQGSDGYTF
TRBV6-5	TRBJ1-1	CASSTGQTIEAFF
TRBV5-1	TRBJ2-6	CASSLNGGSGANVLTF
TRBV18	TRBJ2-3	CASSPPSGTRDDTQYF
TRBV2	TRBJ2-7	CASSFGQGIYEQYF
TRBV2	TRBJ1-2	CARLGTDYGYTF
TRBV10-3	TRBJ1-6	CAISGEGDRDNSPLHF
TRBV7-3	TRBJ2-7	CASSESGGASYEQYF
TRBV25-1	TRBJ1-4	CASSETSEKLFF
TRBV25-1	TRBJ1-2	CASSESFGAYGYTF
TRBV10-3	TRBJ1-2	CAISAPGGRGDYYGYTF
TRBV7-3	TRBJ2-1	CASSSSGLAGGNYNEQFF
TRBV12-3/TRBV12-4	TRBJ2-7	CASSWDRLYEQYF
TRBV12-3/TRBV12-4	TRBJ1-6	CASSFGSNSPLHF
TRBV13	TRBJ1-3	CASSLDRGNTIYF
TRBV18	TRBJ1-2	CASSPKQGNYGYTF
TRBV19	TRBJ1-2	CASSPTTWGGYGYTF
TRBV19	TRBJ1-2	CASSTQNRQAGGYTF
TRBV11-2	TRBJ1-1	CASSLDPGATAEAFF
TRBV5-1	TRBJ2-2	CASSSQGWVSNTGELFF
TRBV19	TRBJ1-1	CASSPPGLASDEAFF
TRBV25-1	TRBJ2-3	CASSEGTSGRTDTQYF
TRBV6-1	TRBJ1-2	CASSEGQGVGYTF
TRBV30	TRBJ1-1	CAWSFGVNTEAFF
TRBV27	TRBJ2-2	CASRTTGTGIMNTGELFF
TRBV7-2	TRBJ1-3	CASSLQGAGNTIYF
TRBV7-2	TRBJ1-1	CASNPSYGRVRDGAFF
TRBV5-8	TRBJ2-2	CASSSNRDNTGELFF
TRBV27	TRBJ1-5	CASSLSGREGQPQHF